Listed below are T cell receptor beta chains from one sample, sequenced in a study of blood T cell repertoires in COVID-19. The data were produced by immunoSEQ multiplex PCR, yet TCRdb's version contains in-frame clones alone and is incomplete. The data show under 300,000 clones, 70% to 90% seen once. The material sequenced was PBMCs or T cells enriched from blood (not recorded which). These TCRs come from a woman aged 50 to 60 who had been exposed to COVID-19. Each CDR3 is given with its conserved first and last residue. D genes are given only for firm matches. Size is omitted from some rows. Given values are once, few, many or a class for expanded clones.

d_call: -
v_call: TRBV27
clone_size: -
j_call: TRBJ2-5
cdr3_aa: CASSRGMLGETQYF
cdr3_nt: TGTGCCAGCAGTCGGGGGATGTTGGGAGAGACCCAGTACTTC

d_call: -
v_call: TRBV9
clone_size: -
j_call: TRBJ2-3
cdr3_aa: CASSVEGGGQDTQYF
cdr3_nt: TGTGCCAGCAGCGTAGAGGGGGGGGGCCAGGATACGCAGTATTTT

d_call: TRBD1
v_call: TRBV27
clone_size: -
j_call: TRBJ2-6
cdr3_aa: CASSLFAPFPGQGASGANVLTF
cdr3_nt: TGTGCCAGCAGTTTATTCGCCCCCTTCCCGGGACAGGGGGCCTCTGGGGCCAACGTCCTGACTTTC

d_call: -
v_call: TRBV15
clone_size: once
j_call: TRBJ2-7
cdr3_aa: CATSGGSTYEQYF
cdr3_nt: TGTGCCACCAGCGGGGGGTCCACGTACGAGCAGTACTTC

d_call: TRBD1
v_call: TRBV7-8
clone_size: -
j_call: TRBJ1-4
cdr3_aa: CASSLVRPGTGAEKLFF
cdr3_nt: TGTGCCAGCAGCTTAGTTCGGCCTGGGACAGGGGCTGAAAAACTGTTTTTT

d_call: -
v_call: TRBV3-1/TRBV3-2
clone_size: -
j_call: TRBJ2-3
cdr3_aa: CASSPEGGSDTQYF
cdr3_nt: TGTGCCAGCAGCCCCGAGGGGGGGTCAGATACGCAGTATTTT

d_call: TRBD1
v_call: TRBV18
clone_size: -
j_call: TRBJ2-5
cdr3_aa: CASSPVGTAQETQYF
cdr3_nt: TGTGCCAGCTCACCGGTGGGGACAGCCCAAGAGACCCAGTACTTC

d_call: TRBD1
v_call: TRBV7-2
clone_size: -
j_call: TRBJ1-4
cdr3_aa: CASSLGGQAVEKLFF
cdr3_nt: TGTGCCAGCAGCTTAGGGGGACAGGCGGTTGAAAAACTGTTTTTT

d_call: -
v_call: TRBV10-3
clone_size: -
j_call: TRBJ2-1
cdr3_aa: CAISDPVGGPRKGQFF
cdr3_nt: TGTGCCATCAGTGACCCCGTTGGGGGCCCCAGGAAGGGGCAGTTCTTC

d_call: -
v_call: TRBV10-3
clone_size: -
j_call: TRBJ1-2
cdr3_aa: CAITPGGGGAWNYGYTF
cdr3_nt: TGTGCCATCACCCCCGGTGGAGGGGGGGCATGGAACTATGGCTACACCTTC